This T cell receptor (beta chain) was recovered during a study of blood T cell repertoires in COVID-19. Overall study context: The United States, Italy and Spain provided the acute and convalescent COVID-19 samples.

Original processing notes: How many nucleated cells were present was estimated from reference gene primer amplification. Clones were sequenced by immunoSEQ multiplex PCR, and TCRdb holds only the in-frame ones, with some missing. V and J calls and clone size are those listed in that table; D and trimming were worked out from the DNA. The table includes under 250,000 clones, about 80% detected once. This clone was recorded once. V dropped 3 bases and J dropped 0 bases, with 9 bases sitting between them. The CDR3 totals 14 residues. The germline CDR1 and CDR2 sequences are KGHSH and LQKENI. The sequenced material came from peripheral blood. This chain links TRBV18 with TRBJ2-7; no firm D call. This receptor was taken from a man in his fifties or sixties with active or convalescent COVID-19. CDR3 protein: CASSPFASSYEQYF. The CDR3 DNA follows: TGTGCCAGCTCACCCTTTGCTAGCTCCTACGAGCAGTACTTC.